These T cell receptor beta chains were read from a single sample in a study of shared clonotypes between healthy human individuals. TCRdb's table, derived via immunoSEQ multiplex PCR, lists solely in-frame clones and lacks some. The sample contains 950,000 to 1,100,000 clones, approximately 80% of which appear only once. The sequenced sample was memory CD4+ T cells from PBMCs. The receptor set was obtained from a young man in good health. Some clones in this sample may be carry-over from other donors' samples. CDR3s include the opening cysteine and the closing phenylalanine or tryptophan. D genes are given only for firm matches. Not all rows give a size; the values are once, few, many and, for expanded clones, a class.

cdr3_nt	cdr3_aa	v_call	clone_size	j_call	d_call
TGTGCCAGCAGCCCGACTAGCGGGAGGGCCACCGGGGAGCTGTTTTTT	CASSPTSGRATGELFF	TRBV11-2	-	TRBJ2-2	TRBD2
TGCGCCAGCAGGACCGGGACGGGACTTTCTGGGGCCAACGTCCTGACTTTC	CASRTGTGLSGANVLTF	TRBV5-1	-	TRBJ2-6	-
TGTGCCAGCAGTTTATGGCGGGCGGGTTCCTCTGGGGCCAACGTCCTGACTTTC	CASSLWRAGSSGANVLTF	TRBV28	many	TRBJ2-6	-
TGTGCCAGCAGTGTCCCGTCGGTCACTGAAGCTTTCTTT	CASSVPSVTEAFF	TRBV25-1	-	TRBJ1-1	-
TGTGCCAGCAGTAGACAGGGGAGAAATCAGCCCCAGCATTTT	CASSRQGRNQPQHF	TRBV2	many	TRBJ1-5	TRBD1
TGCGCCAGCAGCTTCGGGGGGGGTGGCAATCAGCCCCAGCATTTT	CASSFGGGGNQPQHF	TRBV4-1	once	TRBJ1-5	-
TGCGCCAGCAGCTTGGAAGTGACAGGGACCTACGAGCAGTACTTC	CASSLEVTGTYEQYF	TRBV5-1	-	TRBJ2-7	TRBD1
TGTGCCAGCAGCCCGCCAGTAGGGTCTCGACATGGCTATGGCTACACCTTC	CASSPPVGSRHGYGYTF	TRBV7-2	-	TRBJ1-2	-
TGCGCCAGCAGCCATGGCCCCGAGACAGATGAAAAACTGTTTTTT	CASSHGPETDEKLFF	TRBV4-3	-	TRBJ1-4	-
TGTGCCAGCTCACCTCCTGACAGGGGGAGCTACACCTTC	CASSPPDRGSYTF	TRBV18	-	TRBJ1-2	TRBD1
TGCGCCAGCAGTTTGGCACCCCCAGCAACAAAGACCCAGTACTTC	CASSLAPPATKTQYF	TRBV5-1	-	TRBJ2-5	-
TGTGCCAGCAGCCTTGACAGGGGGACCTATGGCTACACCTTC	CASSLDRGTYGYTF	TRBV28	-	TRBJ1-2	TRBD1
TGCGCCAGCAGCTTGAGTACAGGTAAAGCTTTCTTT	CASSLSTGKAFF	TRBV5-1	-	TRBJ1-1	-
TGTGCCATAGGGGACGGGAGAAACACCATATATTTT	CAIGDGRNTIYF	TRBV5-4	-	TRBJ1-3	-
TGTGCCAGCAGTGAAAGGGGGATAAGAGGGAACACTGAAGCTTTCTTT	CASSERGIRGNTEAFF	TRBV6-1	-	TRBJ1-1	-
TGTGCCAGCAGCCGACTCCTGAACGAGCAGTACTTC	CASSRLLNEQYF	TRBV7-9	-	TRBJ2-7	-